Included here is one TCR beta chain sequence, with context. The data originate from a study of blood T cell repertoires in COVID-19. Germline V gene sequence: CDR1 MDHEN, CDR2 SYDVKM. The ends lost 5 bases at V and 0 bases at J; junction bases unmatched: 2. The CDR3 covers 15 residues. Some clones are missing from TCRdb's copy, which holds only in-frame ones; the method was immunoSEQ multiplex PCR. The sample consists of fewer than 300,000 clones, approximately 87% of them appearing once. The source material was peripheral blood. V is TRBV28 and J is TRBJ1-3; 9 bases are a match to TRBD1. The clonotype originates from a woman between 65 and 79 years old with active or convalescent COVID-19. In nucleotides, the CDR3 is TGTGCCAGCAGTAAGGGACAGGGCTCTGGAAACACCATATATTTT. Translation: CASSKGQGSGNTIYF. The whole variable domain, remainder taken from reference TRBV28 and TRBJ1-3, is DVKVTQSSRYLVKRTGEKVFLECVQDMDHENMFWYRQDPGLGLRLIYFSYDVKMKEKGDIPEGYSVSREKKERFSLILESASTNQTSMYLCASSKGQGSGNTIYFGEGSWLTVV.